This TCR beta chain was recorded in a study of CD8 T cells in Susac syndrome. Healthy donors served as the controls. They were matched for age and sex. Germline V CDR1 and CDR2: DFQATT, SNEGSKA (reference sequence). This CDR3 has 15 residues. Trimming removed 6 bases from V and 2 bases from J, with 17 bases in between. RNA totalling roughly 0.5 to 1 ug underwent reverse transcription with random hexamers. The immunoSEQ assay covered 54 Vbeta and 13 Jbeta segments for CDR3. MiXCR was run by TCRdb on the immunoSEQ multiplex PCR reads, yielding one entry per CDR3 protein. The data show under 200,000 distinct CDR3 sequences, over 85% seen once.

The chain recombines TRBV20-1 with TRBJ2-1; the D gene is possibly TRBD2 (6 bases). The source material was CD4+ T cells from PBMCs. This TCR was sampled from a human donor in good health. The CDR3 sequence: CSALDARGTYNEQFF. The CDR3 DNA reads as TGCAGTGCCCTCGATGCGCGGGGAACCTACAATGAGCAGTTCTTC.